The 5 T cell receptor beta chains listed next were all sequenced from one sample in a study of blood T cells in healthy people across ages. A second PCR of roughly 7 to 11 cycles used a sample-barcoded 5' primer and a J-beta primer mix. Each CDR3 protein gets one entry after TCRdb re-called the 5' RACE reads with MiXCR. Of roughly 860,000 distinct CDR3 sequences detected, roughly 60% appear once; the ten largest clones hold around 30%. Sequenced input: blood. The source is a young man in good health.

The CDR3 region is CASSFGPGGTDTQYF. As DNA, the CDR3 is TGTGCCAGCAGTTTTGGTCCCGGGGGAACAGATACGCAGTATTTT. V and J are TRBV12-3 or TRBV12-4 and TRBJ2-3; weak D call: TRBD2 (6 bases). The CDR3 covers 15 residues. The V end was cut by 3 bases, the J end by 3 bases, with 13 bases between.

The V and J genes are TRBV20-1 and TRBJ1-2; D unclear. Between the trimmed V and J ends, which lost 0 bases and 0 bases, there was a span of 5 bases. Looked up from germline, CDR1 is DFQATT and CDR2 is SNEGSKA (reference sequence). The CDR3 contains 13 residues. The CDR3 protein is CSARDLANYGYTF. In DNA form, the CDR3 reads TGCAGTGCTAGAGATTTGGCTAACTATGGCTACACCTTC.

This clonotype was observed a handful of times. The genes are TRBV9 and TRBJ2-7; unclear D gene. The germline gives CDR1 SGDLS, CDR2 YYNGEE. Trimming removed 4 bases at V and 7 bases at J, with 12 bases between. The CDR3 runs to 12 residues. CDR3: CASSTYSGEQYF. CDR3 sequence (DNA): TGTGCCAGCAGCACCTATTCTGGGGAGCAGTACTTC.

This clonotype has only a few counts. The chain carries TRBV20-1 and TRBJ2-7, with 8 bases identical to TRBD1. CDR3 size: 14 residues. Germline values: CDR1 DFQATT, CDR2 SNEGSKA (reference sequence). The junction had 6 bases not matched to a gene; V was cut back by 3 bases and J by 2 bases. The CDR3, as DNA: TGCAGTGCTAGCCTGGGACAGGCAGCCTACGAGCAGTACTTC. This codes for CSASLGQAAYEQYF.

This clonotype came up a few times. The chain has TRBV6-2 or TRBV6-3 and TRBJ2-1; D might be TRBD2 (6 bases). CDR3 length equals 15 residues. V was clipped by 2 bases and J by 2 bases, with 10 bases between them. CDR1 MNHEY and CDR2 SVGEGT come from the germline V gene. In nucleotides, the CDR3 is TGTGCCAGCAGTTACGCGGGACGTCCCTACAATGAGCAGTTCTTC. It encodes CASSYAGRPYNEQFF.